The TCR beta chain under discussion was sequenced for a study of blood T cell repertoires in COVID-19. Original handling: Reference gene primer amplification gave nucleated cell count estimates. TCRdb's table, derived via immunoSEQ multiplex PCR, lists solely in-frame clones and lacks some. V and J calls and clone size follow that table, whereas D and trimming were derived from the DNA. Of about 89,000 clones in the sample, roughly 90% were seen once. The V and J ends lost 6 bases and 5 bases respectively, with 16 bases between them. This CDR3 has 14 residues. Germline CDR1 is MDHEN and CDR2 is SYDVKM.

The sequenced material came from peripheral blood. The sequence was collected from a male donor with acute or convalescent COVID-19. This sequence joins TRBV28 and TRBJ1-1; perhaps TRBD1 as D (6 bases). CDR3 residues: CASRKTGSKTEAFF. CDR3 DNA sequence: TGTGCCAGCAGGAAGACAGGTAGTAAGACTGAAGCTTTCTTT.